Below, one T cell receptor beta chain is given with its context. Its matching antigen is unknown. These data belong to a study of radiation and T cells in renal cell carcinoma. Stated time point: blood 4 weeks post-SBRT, at nephrectomy. The treatment: 15 Gy SBRT to primary tumor, nephrectomy 4 weeks later. Nephrectomy followed 15 Gy stereotactic body radiation by 4 weeks. Findings and caveats of the study: Baseline intratumoral clonotype presence is unknown without pretreatment biopsies. In blood, top tumor clones expanded by 2 weeks, shrinking by 4.

Germline V CDR1 and CDR2: MNHEY, SMNVEV (reference sequence). This CDR3 contains 15 residues. V shed 6 bases and J 5 bases; nucleotides not matched to a gene: 8. Sequenced by immunoSEQ multiplex PCR; TCRdb stores in-frame clones only, minus some. The top ten clones hold less than 20% of a sample with 130,000 to 150,000 clones, 86% of them seen once. This sample comprised blood, obtained from a patient whose treatment included radiotherapy and nephrectomy. The sequence was collected from a woman between 50 and 59 years old with renal cell carcinoma. This chain joins TRBV27 and TRBJ2-7, with 12 bases that match TRBD2. CDR3 loop: CASRALAGGPHEQYF. The CDR3 DNA follows: TGTGCCAGCAGAGCGCTAGCGGGAGGGCCCCACGAGCAGTACTTC.